The 18 T cell receptor beta chains below were found in one sample sequenced in a study of blood T cell repertoires in COVID-19. Sequencing used immunoSEQ multiplex PCR; TCRdb keeps in-frame clones, though not all of them. This table has 140,000 or so clones, 60% to 85% appearing once. The sample consisted of peripheral blood. The receptors here all came from a woman in her sixties with acute or convalescent COVID-19.

This sequence joins TRBV7-6 and TRBJ2-3; D may be TRBD2 (6 bases). The CDR3 runs to 13 residues. V lost 4 bases, J lost 4 bases, and 9 bases lay in between. Per the germline V gene, CDR1 is SGHVS and CDR2 is FNYEAQ. This CDR3 is CASSSSGADTQYF. The DNA for the CDR3 is TGTGCCAGCAGCTCCTCGGGGGCAGATACGCAGTATTTT.

The rearrangement joins TRBV2 to TRBJ2-7; D may be TRBD2 (5 bases). The CDR3 loop spans 14 amino acids. Trimming took off 3 bases at V and 13 bases at J, with 22 bases between the two ends. The V gene's germline CDR1 is SNHLY and CDR2 FYNNEI. CDR3 sequence: CASSDSGPRAIAYF. In DNA, the CDR3 is TGTGCCAGCAGTGATTCCGGGCCGCGGGCTATCGCCTACTTC. The entire variable domain, with the rest obtained from reference TRBV2 and TRBJ2-7, is as follows: EPEVTQTPSHQVTQMGQEVILRCVPISNHLYFYWYRQILGQKVEFLVSFYNNEISEKSEIFDDQFSVERPDGSNFTLKIRSTKLEDSAMYFCASSDSGPRAIAYFGPGTRLTVT.

This clone was observed a few times. The V and J genes are TRBV28 and TRBJ2-1; 9 bases agree with TRBD2. CDR1 MDHEN and CDR2 SYDVKM come from the germline V gene. Trimming took 2 bases from V and 4 from J; bases not matched to a gene: 9. This CDR3 has 17 residues. The CDR3 region has the DNA TGTGCCAGCAGTTTAGGTGCTAGCGGGGTGATTTACAATGAGCAGTTCTTC. Its protein is CASSLGASGVIYNEQFF.

The chain employs TRBV5-1 and TRBJ1-4; TRBD1 matches at 7 bases. The CDR3 totals 13 residues. V was pared by 5 bases and J by 2 bases, with 0 bases of the junction left unmatched. From germline, CDR1 is SGHRS and CDR2 YFSETQ. CDR3 bases: TGCGCCAGCAGGGGACAGACTAATGAAAAACTGTTTTTT. This encodes CASRGQTNEKLFF.

There are a few counts of this clone. The V gene is TRBV6-6, the J gene TRBJ2-5; 12 nucleotides agree with TRBD2. CDR3 length: 17 residues. The germline CDR1 and CDR2 sequences are MNHNY and SVGAGI (reference sequence). V shed 5 bases and J 5 bases; nucleotides not matched to a gene: 12. The CDR3 region is CASSQLARLAGAETQYF. Written as DNA, the CDR3 is TGTGCCAGCAGTCAACTCGCTCGACTAGCGGGAGCGGAGACCCAGTACTTC.

The CDR3 protein is CSASSPAGVWKDTQYF. DNA of the CDR3: TGCAGTGCTAGTAGTCCAGCGGGAGTTTGGAAAGATACGCAGTATTTT. The V and J genes are TRBV20-1 and TRBJ2-3, with 8 nucleotides matching TRBD2. The CDR3 has 16 residues. V lost 3 bases and J lost 5; bases outside the gene matches: 13. Germline V gene sequence: CDR1 DFQATT, CDR2 SNEGSKA (reference sequence).

The chain has TRBV11-2 and TRBJ1-4, with a possible D match to TRBD1 (6 bases). This CDR3 has 15 residues. Germline CDR1 reads SGHAT; CDR2 reads FQNNGV. V shed 5 bases and J shed 0 bases, with 10 bases lying between them. CDR3 protein: CASSLRTATNEKLFF. The CDR3 DNA reads TGTGCCAGCAGCCTTAGGACAGCAACTAATGAAAAACTGTTTTTT.

The V and J genes are TRBV5-4 and TRBJ2-7; the match to TRBD2 covers 10 bases. J gave up 0 bases and V 1 base, and 1 base lay outside the gene matches. The CDR3 is 15 amino acids. In germline, CDR1 is SGHNT, CDR2 YYREEE (reference sequence). CDR3 DNA sequence: TGTGCCAGCAGCTTGAGCGGGAGGGACTCCTACGAGCAGTACTTC. Translated: CASSLSGRDSYEQYF.

The rearrangement joins TRBV3-1 (or the pseudogene TRBV3-2) to TRBJ1-6; D perhaps matches TRBD1 (6 bases). Trimming left V 2 bases short and J 5 bases short, with 13 bases between. This CDR3 has 16 amino acids. Germline V gene lookup returns CDR1 LGHDT and CDR2 YNNKEL (reference sequence). The CDR3 reads CASSQIRGIDNSPLHF. In DNA form, the CDR3 reads TGTGCCAGCAGCCAAATAAGGGGGATCGATAATTCACCCCTCCACTTT.

In its sample, this clone was seen a few times. This rearrangement joins TRBV6-1 to TRBJ1-3; maybe TRBD1 (5 bases). Germline V CDR1 and CDR2: MNHNS, SASEGT. The CDR3 has 13 amino acids. V gave up 3 bases and J gave up 4 bases, with 7 bases separating them. The CDR3 protein is CASSEQGGNTIYF. The CDR3 coding sequence is TGTGCCAGCAGTGAGCAGGGAGGAAACACCATATATTTT.

The chain couples TRBV5-6 to TRBJ2-1, with unresolved D. Germline V CDR1 and CDR2: SGHDT, YYEEEE. With 5 bases removed from V and 8 bases from J, the gap between germline ends came to 17 bases. This CDR3 comprises 14 residues. CDR3 region: CASRGSSLGDEQFF. CDR3 bases: TGTGCCAGCAGAGGATCCAGCCTAGGCGATGAGCAGTTCTTC.

The chain has TRBV7-2 and TRBJ1-3, with a weak D call TRBD1 (5 bases). Germline V gene lookup returns CDR1 SGHTA and CDR2 FQGNSA. The CDR3 runs to 13 residues. V was trimmed by 4 bases and J by 4 bases, leaving 8 bases between them. CDR3 sequence (DNA): TGTGCCAGCAGCTCCTGGACAGGAAACACCATATATTTT. Its translation: CASSSWTGNTIYF.

The rearrangement links TRBV19 to TRBJ2-7; 8 bases are shared with TRBD2. Germline loops: CDR1 LNHDA, CDR2 SQIVND (reference sequence). The V gene end was trimmed by 5 bases and the J gene end by 3 bases; junction bases not matched to a gene: 3. This CDR3 contains 13 residues. CDR3 sequence (DNA): TGTGCCAGTAGTCGGGGGGGGAGCTACGAGCAGTACTTC. Translation gives CASSRGGSYEQYF.

This clone was counted between two and nine times. The chain is built from TRBV7-2 and TRBJ1-4; 10 positions match TRBD1. The length of the CDR3 is 15 residues. Germline trimming cut 5 bases from V and 5 bases from J; bases unmatched to any gene: 5. Germline V gene lookup returns CDR1 SGHTA and CDR2 FQGNSA. This chain's CDR3 is CASSLDRGQNEKLFF. The CDR3 region has the DNA TGTGCCAGCAGCCTCGACAGGGGGCAGAATGAAAAACTGTTTTTT.

CDR3 loop: CASSSGQGAWYEQYF. DNA of the CDR3: TGTGCCAGCAGCTCGGGACAGGGGGCGTGGTACGAGCAGTACTTC. The V gene is TRBV6-5, the J gene TRBJ2-7; TRBD1 agrees at 12 bases. CDR3 size: 15 residues. V dropped 6 bases and J dropped 4; count of bases not matched to a gene: 7. The germline V gene encodes CDR1 MNHEY and CDR2 SVGAGI.

This chain joins TRBV7-9 and TRBJ2-2; D is undetermined. Trimming pared 4 bases from V and 6 bases from J, leaving 6 bases between. The CDR3 consists of 12 residues. CDR1 and CDR2 from the germline V gene are SEHNR and FQNEAQ (reference sequence). CDR3 in amino acids: CASSSFPGELFF. Written as DNA, the CDR3 is TGTGCCAGCAGCTCATTCCCCGGGGAGCTGTTTTTT.

The gene calls are TRBV27 and TRBJ2-2; D is possibly TRBD1 (7 bases). Trimming pared 3 bases from V and 6 bases from J, leaving 14 bases between. In germline, CDR1 is MNHEY, CDR2 SMNVEV (reference sequence). The CDR3 runs to 15 residues. CDR3 residues: CASSLSTGRPGELFF. The CDR3 DNA is TGTGCCAGCAGTTTGTCGACAGGGAGGCCCGGGGAGCTGTTTTTT.

The chain joins TRBV4-1 to TRBJ2-1; the D is unclear. The germline gives CDR1 MGHRA, CDR2 YSYEKL. V was trimmed by 4 bases and J by 8 bases, leaving 9 bases between them. The CDR3 has 12 amino acids. The CDR3 bases are TGCGCCAGCAGCCTCTCCGGAGATGAGCAGTTCTTC. The encoded protein is CASSLSGDEQFF.